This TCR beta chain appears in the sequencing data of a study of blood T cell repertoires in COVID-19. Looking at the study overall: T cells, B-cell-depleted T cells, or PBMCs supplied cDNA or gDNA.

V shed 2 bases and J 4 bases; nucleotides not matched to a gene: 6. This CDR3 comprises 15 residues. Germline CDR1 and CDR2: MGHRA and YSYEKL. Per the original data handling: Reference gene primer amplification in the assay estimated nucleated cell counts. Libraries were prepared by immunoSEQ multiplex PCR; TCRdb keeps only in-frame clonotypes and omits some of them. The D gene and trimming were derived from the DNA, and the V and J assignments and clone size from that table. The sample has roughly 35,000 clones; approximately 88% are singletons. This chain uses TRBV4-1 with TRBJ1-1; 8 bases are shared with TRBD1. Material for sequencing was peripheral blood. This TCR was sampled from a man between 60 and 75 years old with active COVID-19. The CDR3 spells CASSQPTGAGTEAFF. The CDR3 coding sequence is TGCGCCAGCAGCCAACCGACAGGGGCCGGCACTGAAGCTTTCTTT.